This T cell receptor (beta chain) was captured by sequencing in a study of human T cells and chemical hapten exposure. Study-wide context: Skin of the upper inner arm, approximately 2 cm by approximately 2 cm, received 2% DPC for sensitization. For the roughly 23-week duration of the study, patients were given weekly doses of diphenylcyclopropenone on the scalp.

This clonotype was seen a few times. MiXCR was run by TCRdb on the RACE reads, yielding one entry per CDR3 protein. This sample yields about 110,000 distinct CDR3 sequences, of which less than 40% are seen a single time; 2.5% to 3.5% belongs to the top ten. Indicated time point: patch test 3, about 24 weeks after DPC sensitization. As for treatment: therapeutic diphenylcyclopropenone sensitization with weekly scalp DPC. Non-pregnant alopecia patients aged 18 to 70, suitable for DPC therapy. It was from unfractionated whole blood that total RNA was extracted. Trimming cost V 5 bases and J 5 bases, with 12 bases left between them. The CDR3 sequence is 14 residues long. Looked up from germline, CDR1 is SNHLY and CDR2 is FYNNEI.

The clonotype was recovered from a man aged 40-50 years with alopecia areata. Some clones in this sample may be carry-over from other donors' samples. Sequencing was performed on whole blood, taken in connection with sensitization to the hapten diphenylcyclopropenone (DPC). V gene TRBV2 combines with J gene TRBJ1-4, with D unresolved. CDR3 DNA: TGTGCCAGCAGTCAGCGCGGAGGGAATGAAAAACTGTTTTTT. It specifies CASSQRGGNEKLFF.